This entry lists 21 T cell receptor beta chains sequenced from one sample in a study of cytomegalovirus exposure and HLA in healthy donors. This PCR relied on a set of 60 Vbeta primers and 13 Jbeta primers. Libraries were prepared by immunoSEQ multiplex PCR; TCRdb keeps only in-frame clonotypes and omits some of them. The sample has approximately 150,000 clones, around 85% seen once. Material: PBMCs. These receptors were taken from a woman aged 30 to 39 in good health and CMV-seronegative.

This clone was detected a few times. The chain has TRBV5-1 and TRBJ1-1; D might be TRBD1 (5 bases). The V gene lost 4 bases and the J gene lost 4 bases, with 14 bases spanning the gap. Germline assignment: CDR1 SGHRS and CDR2 YFSETQ. This CDR3 has 14 residues. The CDR3 bases are TGCGCCAGCAGCCCGGGGGAGGACGGCACTGAAGCTTTCTTT. This encodes CASSPGEDGTEAFF. The whole variable domain, remainder taken from reference TRBV5-1 and TRBJ1-1, is KAGVTQTPRYLIKTRGQQVTLSCSPISGHRSVSWYQQTPGQGLQFLFEYFSETQRNKGNFPGRFSGRQFSNSRSEMNVSTLELGDSALYLCASSPGEDGTEAFFGQGTRLTVV.

The CDR3 DNA reads as TGTGCCAGCAGCGACAGGGCTAACAATGAGCAGTTCTTC. It translates to CASSDRANNEQFF. The J gene is TRBJ2-1, the V gene TRBV28; 7 nucleotides agree with TRBD1. The CDR3 length is 13 residues. Germline V gene sequence: CDR1 MDHEN, CDR2 SYDVKM. The trim removed 6 bases at V and 5 bases at J, leaving 4 bases unmatched.

V usage is TRBV6-1 and J usage is TRBJ2-5, with TRBD1 matching 8 bases. The end of the DNA is better explained by TRBJ2-7, so the J call may be wrong. Germline loops: CDR1 MNHNS, CDR2 SASEGT. The CDR3 runs to 13 residues. In DNA form, the CDR3 reads TGTGCCAGCAGGGCGACAGGGGCCTACGAGCAGTACTTC. This translates into CASRATGAYEQYF.

The chain joins TRBV19 to TRBJ2-3; 8 bases are shared with TRBD2. Trimming at V came to 4 bases and at J to 2 bases, leaving 8 bases not matched to a gene. The CDR3 sequence is 16 residues long. The germline CDR1 and CDR2 sequences are LNHDA and SQIVND (reference sequence). The CDR3 coding sequence is TGTGCCAGTAGTAAAGGGCAGCGGGGGAACACAGATACGCAGTATTTT. This translates into CASSKGQRGNTDTQYF.

The chain joins TRBV30 to TRBJ2-1, with TRBD2 as a possible D gene (5 bases). Germline CDR1 GTSNPN, CDR2 SVGIG (reference sequence). V was trimmed by 3 bases and J by 4 bases, leaving 22 bases between them. The CDR3 runs to 17 residues. The CDR3 region has the DNA TGTGCCTGGAGACCCGGGGTAGGGAGCGGAGCTTACAATGAGCAGTTCTTC. It encodes CAWRPGVGSGAYNEQFF.

This clone occurred a few times. The J gene is TRBJ1-2, the V gene TRBV4-3; no reliable D call. The CDR3 extends over 13 amino acids. Germline values: CDR1 LGHNA, CDR2 YSLEER. The V and J ends lost 2 bases and 5 bases respectively, with 9 bases between them. CDR3 DNA sequence: TGCGCCAGCAGCCAAACAGCCGGATATGGCTACACCTTC. It is translated as CASSQTAGYGYTF.

The gene calls are TRBV4-2 and TRBJ1-5; TRBD1 matches at 7 bases. Germline lookup yields CDR1 LGHNA and CDR2 YNFKEQ. CDR3 length equals 15 residues. After removal of 4 bases from V and 1 base from J, the junction contained 4 bases not matched to a gene. This CDR3 is CASSLGTESNQPQHF. The DNA of the CDR3 is TGTGCCAGCAGCCTGGGGACAGAGAGCAATCAGCCCCAGCATTTT.

The rearrangement uses TRBV7-6 and TRBJ1-2; 9 bases align to TRBD1. With 5 bases clipped from V and 4 bases from J, the junction kept 5 bases outside the gene matches. Germline V gene sequence: CDR1 SGHVS, CDR2 FNYEAQ. This CDR3 region has 14 residues. The CDR3 here is CASSHLGQGYGYTF. The CDR3 coding sequence is TGTGCCAGCAGCCATTTGGGACAGGGCTATGGCTACACCTTC.

V gene TRBV5-1 combines with J gene TRBJ1-5, with D tentatively TRBD1 (6 bases). Germline V gene lookup returns CDR1 SGHRS and CDR2 YFSETQ. CDR3 length: 15 amino acids. V lost 1 base, J lost 3 bases, and 11 bases lay in between. The CDR3 protein is CASSLTAGDNQPQHF. As DNA, the CDR3 is TGCGCCAGCAGCTTGACGGCAGGGGACAATCAGCCCCAGCATTTT.

The CDR3 is CASSDDFLLPYEQYF. DNA for the CDR3: TGCGCCAGCAGTGACGACTTCCTATTACCCTACGAGCAGTACTTC. V and J are TRBV10-1 and TRBJ2-7; no clear D gene. Trimming removed 3 bases from V and 2 bases from J, with 14 bases in between. Germline V gene data show CDR1 as WNHNN and CDR2 as SYGVQD (reference sequence). This CDR3 has 15 residues.

The chain couples TRBV6-4 to TRBJ2-7; tentative D call: TRBD2 (6 bases). Trimming stripped 7 bases from V and 2 bases from J, with 15 bases between. CDR3 length equals 14 residues. In germline, CDR1 is MRHNA, CDR2 SNTAGT. The CDR3 DNA reads TGTGCCAGCACGCCGGAGGGCGTAACCTACGAGCAGTACTTC. Amino acid sequence: CASTPEGVTYEQYF.

This chain links TRBV11-1 with TRBJ1-1; 7 bases agree with TRBD1. Germline V gene lookup returns CDR1 SGHAT and CDR2 FQDESV (reference sequence). V trimming: 5 bases; J trimming: 7 bases; junction bases outside the gene matches: 10. This CDR3 is 14 amino acids long. DNA of the CDR3: TGTGCCAGCAGCCCTATGCCCGGGACAGTTGAAGCTTTCTTT. This codes for CASSPMPGTVEAFF.

In its sample, this clone was seen once. The chain is built from TRBV9 and TRBJ2-7; D remains ambiguous. The V gene lost 7 bases and the J gene lost 2 bases, with 16 bases spanning the gap. Looked up from germline, CDR1 is SGDLS and CDR2 is YYNGEE. The CDR3 is 14 amino acids. Here the CDR3 DNA reads TGTGCCAGCGGGCCATCGAGCCTACCCTACGAGCAGTACTTC. This encodes CASGPSSLPYEQYF.

The chain recombines TRBV28 with TRBJ1-6, with unresolved D. The CDR3 contains 12 residues. Between the trimmed V and J ends, which lost 6 bases and 6 bases, there was a span of 6 bases. The germline V gene has CDR1 MDHEN and CDR2 SYDVKM. The CDR3 region has the DNA TGTGCCAGCAGACAGTCTAATTCACCCCTCCACTTT. This codes for CASRQSNSPLHF.

The rearrangement joins TRBV11-2 to TRBJ1-2; perhaps TRBD1 as D (5 bases). The CDR3 runs 12 residues. From germline, CDR1 is SGHAT and CDR2 FQNNGV. The V gene lost 5 bases and the J gene lost 4 bases, with 8 bases spanning the gap. The DNA of the CDR3 is TGTGCCAGCAGCCCGGACATCTATGGCTACACCTTC. Encoded protein: CASSPDIYGYTF.

The V and J genes are TRBV4-1 and TRBJ2-1; 15 positions agree with TRBD2. J gave up 7 bases and V 4 bases, and 8 bases lay outside the gene matches. Germline V gives CDR1 MGHRA, CDR2 YSYEKL. The length of the CDR3 is 17 residues. Here the CDR3 DNA reads TGCGCCAGCAGCCCCGGACTAGCGGGGGGGCCGGGGAATGAGCAGTTCTTC. This gives the protein CASSPGLAGGPGNEQFF.

The rearrangement links TRBV2 to TRBJ1-3; the D gene is possibly TRBD1 (6 bases). V was cut by 6 bases and J by 3 bases, with 6 bases left in between. The CDR3 has 12 residues. Germline-derived CDR1 and CDR2 are SNHLY and FYNNEI. The CDR3 region is CASRDSGNTIYF. DNA for the CDR3: TGTGCCAGCAGGGACAGTGGAAACACCATATATTTT.

V usage is TRBV2 and J usage is TRBJ1-1; D is possibly TRBD1 (5 bases). V gave up 6 bases and J gave up 10 bases, with 9 bases separating them. The CDR3 has 10 residues. The germline gives CDR1 SNHLY, CDR2 FYNNEI. The CDR3 loop reads CASRETVAFF. DNA of the CDR3: TGTGCCAGCAGGGAGACAGTAGCTTTCTTT.

V usage is TRBV19 and J usage is TRBJ2-1; 9 nucleotides align to TRBD2. From germline, CDR1 is LNHDA and CDR2 SQIVND (reference sequence). J lost 8 bases, V lost 5 bases, and 7 bases had no gene match. The CDR3 contains 14 residues. Here the CDR3 reads CASSPLAGFDEQFF. CDR3 DNA sequence: TGTGCCAGTAGTCCCCTAGCGGGATTCGATGAGCAGTTCTTC.

The chain links TRBV7-3 to TRBJ1-6, with 9 positions matching TRBD1. Losses at the gene ends were 5 bases for V and 7 bases for J; bases not matched to a gene: 6. Germline CDR1 and CDR2: SGHTA and FQGTGA. This CDR3 contains 15 residues. The CDR3 DNA follows: TGTGCCAGCAGCCGATCCGACAGGGGGAATTCACCCCTCCACTTT. Translated, it gives CASSRSDRGNSPLHF.

The genes are TRBV9 and TRBJ1-4; TRBD1 matches 9 bases. Unmatched junction bases numbered 6, after V lost 5 bases and J lost 7 bases. The length of the CDR3 is 14 residues. Germline V CDR1 and CDR2: SGDLS, YYNGEE. CDR3 DNA sequence: TGTGCCAGCAGTTCGGGACAGGGCTTTGAAAAACTGTTTTTT. Translating it yields CASSSGQGFEKLFF.